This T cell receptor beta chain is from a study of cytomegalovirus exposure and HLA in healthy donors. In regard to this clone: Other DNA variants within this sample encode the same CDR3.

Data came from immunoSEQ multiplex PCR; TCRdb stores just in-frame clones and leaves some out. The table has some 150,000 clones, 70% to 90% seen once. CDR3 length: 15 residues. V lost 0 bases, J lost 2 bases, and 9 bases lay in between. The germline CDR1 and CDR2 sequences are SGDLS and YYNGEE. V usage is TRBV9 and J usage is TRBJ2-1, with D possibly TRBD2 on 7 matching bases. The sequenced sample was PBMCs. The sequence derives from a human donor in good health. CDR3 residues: CASSVEGGAYNEQFF. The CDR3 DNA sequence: TGTGCCAGCAGCGTAGAAGGGGGGGCCTACAATGAGCAGTTCTTC.